This T cell receptor (beta chain) was identified during a study of shared T cell receptors in the human thymus (dated by TCRdb to the early 2020s). In terms of the full investigation: The study examined how the human thymus generates shared, self-reactive T-cell receptor alpha chains.

V is cut back by 0 bases and J by 6 bases, with 10 bases in the junction unmatched. Taken from the germline V gene (reference sequence), the CDR1 and CDR2 loops are SGHKS and YYEKEE. The CDR3 starts with the cysteine, ends with the phenylalanine, and has 16 residues. The entry retains the CDR3 DNA only, 48 bases that are in frame from base 1. The library was made by the immunoSEQ multiplex PCR assay. Held by TCRdb, this immuneACCESS table contains in-frame sequences only and omits some clones. Under half of the omission traces to an unresolved V gene where checked; the cause of the rest is unknown. The sample table shows 630,000 or so clones, and about 90% are seen once. The top ten constitute approximately 0.0097% of the sample. In this sample, this clone turned up a few times. The antigen this receptor binds is unknown. Base qualities are not at hand, and no much larger clone is one base apart. These data were also reused for a study on human thymus T cells. As that second paper reports: Donors were immunologically healthy infants undergoing open corrective cardiac surgery for congenital heart defects in Finland. Thymus tissue was collected as surgical resects that were removed during corrective cardiac surgery. Biased V and J gene segment usage appeared to be present in both thymic and peripheral blood repertoires. The related research found that thymic TCR repertoires overlapped highly between unrelated individuals. The study used roughly 8 infant thymus samples plus four related peripheral blood samples to characterize TCR alpha and beta repertoires. The cohort included over five male and a couple of female infants, with donor ages spanning 7 to 244 days. Thymocytes were freed from the tissue by mechanical means and kept at -70 degrees C as pellets of roughly 8.5-30 million cells. A QIAsymphony instrument was used to extract genomic DNA from the frozen cell pellets. The immunoSEQ multiplex PCR assay was used to amplify the TCRB and TCRAD loci from a standardized quantity of quality-controlled genomic DNA. Amplicons spanned the V(D)J region at a length sufficient to cover the CDR3 and identify V and J genes. The amplicons were sequenced on an Illumina platform via the commercial immunoSEQ service. Primer bias and sequencing errors were corrected as previously described, and TCRAD and TCRB were defined on the basis of the IMGT database. The repertoires were analysed using immunoSEQ Analyzer 3.0 and VDJTools for basic statistics, V/J segment usage, diversity estimates, rarefaction and pairwise overlap. To estimate diversity, the Chao1, ChaoE, Efron-Thisted, Shannon and inverse Simpson indices were applied, and diversity was also estimated on datasets down-sampled to the smallest sample. For repertoire overlap, CDR3 nucleotide sequence, V gene and J gene had to match strictly, and clustering was done by Jaccard-based multidimensional scaling. On average, roughly 800,000 unique TCRB clonotypes were obtained from thymus samples, compared with 65,000 to 90,000 from blood samples.

The clonotype was recovered from a boy less than two years old with a congenital heart defect. Donor details come from another sample of the same person, matched by shared clones. Sequencing was carried out using thymocytes. This sequence uses TRBV5-5 and TRBJ2-3; TRBD1 agrees with 7 junctional bases. The sequence in DNA is TGTGCCAGCAGCTTGGGGTTAACCGACAGGGCCGATACGCAGTATTTT. This gives the protein CASSLGLTDRADTQYF.